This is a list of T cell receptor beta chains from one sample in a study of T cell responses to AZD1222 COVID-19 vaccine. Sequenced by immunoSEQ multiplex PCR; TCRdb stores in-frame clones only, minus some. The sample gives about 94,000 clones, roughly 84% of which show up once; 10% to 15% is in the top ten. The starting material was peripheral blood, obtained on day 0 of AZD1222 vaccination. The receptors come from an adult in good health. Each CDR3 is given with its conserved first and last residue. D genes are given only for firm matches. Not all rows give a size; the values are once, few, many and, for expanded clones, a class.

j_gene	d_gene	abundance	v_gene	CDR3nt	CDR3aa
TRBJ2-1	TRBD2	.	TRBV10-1	TGCGCCAGCAGTGAGCGACTAGCGGGGAAAGGGAATGAGCAGTTCTTC	CASSERLAGKGNEQFF
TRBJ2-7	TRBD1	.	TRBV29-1	TGCAGCGTTGCAAAAAACCGGGACAGGGAGCAGTACTTC	CSVAKNRDREQYF
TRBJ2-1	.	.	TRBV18	TGTGCCAGCTCACCAGCCACAGCCTACAATGAGCAGTTCTTC	CASSPATAYNEQFF
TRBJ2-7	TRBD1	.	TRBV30	TGTGCCTGGAGTATGGTGGGACAGCTGTTCTCCTACGAGCAGTACTTC	CAWSMVGQLFSYEQYF
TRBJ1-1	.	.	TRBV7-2	TGTGCCAGCAGCCCAACCGTGGGCAGACTGAACCCTGAAAACACTGAAGCTTTCTTT	CASSPTVGRLNPENTEAFF
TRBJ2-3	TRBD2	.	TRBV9	TGTGCCAGCAGCGCCCCCATGGCGACTAGCGGGGGGGGCCTGGTAGATACGCAGTATTTT	CASSAPMATSGGGLVDTQYF
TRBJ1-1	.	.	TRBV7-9	TGTGCCAGCAGCCCCTGGTCCGAAAGGAACACTGAAGCTTTCTTT	CASSPWSERNTEAFF
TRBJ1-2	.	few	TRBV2	TGTGCCAGCAAAGTGGAGAACTATGGCTACACCTTC	CASKVENYGYTF
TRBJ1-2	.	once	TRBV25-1	TGTGCCAGCAGTGAATCAGGCAGGGTCTACTATGGCTACACCTTC	CASSESGRVYYGYTF
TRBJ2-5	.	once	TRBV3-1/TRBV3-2	TGTGCCAGCAGCCAATCGAGTACCCGGGAGACCCAGTACTTC	CASSQSSTRETQYF
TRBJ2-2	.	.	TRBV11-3	TGTGCCAGCAGCTCTCTCGGGGAGCTGTTTTTT	CASSSLGELFF
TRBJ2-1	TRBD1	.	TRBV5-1	TGCGCCAGCAGCTTGGAGCTCCGGGACAGGGGGAGTGAGCAGTTCTTC	CASSLELRDRGSEQFF
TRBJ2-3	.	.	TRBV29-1	TGCAGCGTTCTTTTCCAGAGCACAGATACGCAGTATTTT	CSVLFQSTDTQYF
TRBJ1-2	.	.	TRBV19	TGTGCCAGTGCCACGGACCGGTCGTATGGCTACACCTTC	CASATDRSYGYTF
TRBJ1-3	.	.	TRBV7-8	TGTGCCAGCAGCTTTGCAGGGTCGGGAAACACCATATATTTT	CASSFAGSGNTIYF
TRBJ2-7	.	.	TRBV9	TGTGCCAGCAGCGTAGGGGCCAGGGCCTACGAGCAGTACTTC	CASSVGARAYEQYF